This T cell receptor beta chain originates from a study of shared clonotypes between healthy human individuals. Regarding the study as a whole: In four donors, around 4.8% of naive CD4 clonotypes appeared in common. Estimated richness was generally greater in naive than memory subsets.

An assay was performed, and its level was deep. Data came from immunoSEQ multiplex PCR; TCRdb stores just in-frame clones and leaves some out. This table has more than 2 million clones, approximately 96% appearing once. Remarks on this clone: The antigen is unknown.

The clonotype was recovered from a man aged 18-30 years in good health. Sequencing input: naive CD4+ T cells sorted from blood. As for subset: CD45RA+ positively selected.

The CDR3: CASCPGANQPQHF. The DNA of the CDR3 is TGTGCCAGTTGCCCGGGGGCAAATCAGCCCCAGCATTTT. V and J are TRBV19 and TRBJ1-5, with a possible D match to TRBD1 (6 bases). The V end lost 8 bases, the J end lost 4 bases, and 12 bases lay between the germline ends. Germline-derived CDR1 and CDR2 are LNHDA and SQIVND (reference sequence). The CDR3 runs to 13 residues. The complete variable domain, with remaining parts taken from reference TRBV19 and TRBJ1-5, reads DGGITQSPKYLFRKEGQNVTLSCEQNLNHDAMYWYRQDPGQGLRLIYYSQIVNDFQKGDIAEGYSVSREKKESFPLTVTSAQKNPTAFYLCASCPGANQPQHFGDGTRLSIL.